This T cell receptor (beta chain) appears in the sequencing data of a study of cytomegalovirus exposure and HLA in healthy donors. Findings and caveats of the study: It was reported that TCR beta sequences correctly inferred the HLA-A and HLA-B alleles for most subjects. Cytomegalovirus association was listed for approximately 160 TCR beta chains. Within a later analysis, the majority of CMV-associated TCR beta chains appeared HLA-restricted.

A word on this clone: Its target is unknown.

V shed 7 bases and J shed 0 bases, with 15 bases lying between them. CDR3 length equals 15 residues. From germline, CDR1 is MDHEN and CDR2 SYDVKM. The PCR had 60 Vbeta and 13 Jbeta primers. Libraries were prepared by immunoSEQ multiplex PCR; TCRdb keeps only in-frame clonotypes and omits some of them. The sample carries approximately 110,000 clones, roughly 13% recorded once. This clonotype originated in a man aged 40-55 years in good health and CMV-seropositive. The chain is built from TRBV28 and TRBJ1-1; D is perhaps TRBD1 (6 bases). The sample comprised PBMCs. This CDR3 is CASMGRQAMNTEAFF. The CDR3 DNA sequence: TGTGCCAGCATGGGGAGACAGGCAATGAACACTGAAGCTTTCTTT.